Following are 28 T cell receptor beta chains from one sample sequenced in a study of T cell repertoires in aging, cancer and after chemotherapy. Rearranged V-D-J TRB sequences were amplified with a mixed TRB-A/B primer pool. MiXCR, run by TCRdb on the multiplex PCR reads, gives a single entry per CDR3 protein. The profile shows roughly 3,900 distinct CDR3 sequences, roughly 27% of them singletons. TCR beta rearrangements were amplified from peripheral blood genomic DNA. Sample: blood. These receptors all come from a human donor in good health.

Notes on this clonotype: One end of the junction varies from germline; a read error may be responsible. J is TRBJ1-2 and V is TRBV6-5, with unresolved D. Per the germline V gene, CDR1 is MNHEY and CDR2 is SVGAGI. This CDR3 contains 12 residues. CDR3 nucleotides: TGTGCCAGCAGTTACGATGGGCGGTTAAGTGAATTC. Translation: CASSYDGRLSEF.

As for this clonotype: This may be a read error: a much more frequent sequence differs by one nucleotide. The chain uses TRBV19 and TRBJ2-2; D not resolved. The CDR3 is made up of 13 amino acids. CDR1 is LNHDA, CDR2 SQIVND, per germline (reference sequence). V dropped 5 bases and J dropped 5 bases, with 9 bases sitting between them. The CDR3 coding sequence is TGTGCCAGTAGTTCCCCGATGACCGGGGAGCTGTTTTTT. This encodes CASSSPMTGELFF.

The genes are TRBV12-3 or TRBV12-4 and TRBJ1-1; D gene unclear. This CDR3 has 13 amino acids. Trimming pared 5 bases from V and 1 base from J, leaving 8 bases between. The chain's CDR3 is CASSKKANTEAFF. DNA for the CDR3: TGTGCCAGCAGTAAGAAAGCGAACACTGAAGCTTTCTTT.

This clonotype appeared a single time. A much larger clone differs by one base, so this may be a read error. The V gene is TRBV15, the J gene TRBJ2-1, with a weak D call TRBD2 (6 bases). The CDR3 loop spans 16 amino acids. Germline V gives CDR1 LNHNV, CDR2 YYDKDF (reference sequence). V shed 5 bases and J shed 4 bases, with 18 bases lying between them. CDR3 bases: TGTGCCACCAGCGATGCCGGAATAGCGGCGTACAATGAGCAGTTCTTC. The encoded protein is CATSDAGIAAYNEQFF.

This chain links TRBV6-6 with TRBJ2-1, with D possibly being TRBD2 (7 bases). The germline gives CDR1 MNHNY, CDR2 SVGAGI (reference sequence). CDR3 size: 18 residues. V was cut by 6 bases and J by 0 bases, with 21 bases left in between. Written as DNA, the CDR3 is TGTGCCAGCAGAATGGGCCGAGGGGGGGCGAGCTCCTACAATGAGCAGTTCTTC. This encodes CASRMGRGGASSYNEQFF.

In its sample, this clonotype was seen a few times. The CDR3 DNA sequence: TGTGCCAGCAGCATCGACGGATTTCGGCAGTACTTC. Encoded protein: CASSIDGFRQYF. V usage is TRBV12-3 or TRBV12-4 and J usage is TRBJ2-7; D uncertain. The CDR3 is 12 residues long. Trimming stripped 6 bases from V and 9 bases from J, with 15 bases between.

This chain connects TRBV21-1 to TRBJ2-2; the table's D call of TRBD2 was not tested on the DNA. TRBV21-1 is listed as a pseudogene. The CDR3 runs 17 residues. This CDR3 is CASSKIRTLELAGELFF. CDR3 bases: TGTGCCAGCAGCAAAATAAGGACCCTAGAGCTGGCCGGGGAGCTGTTTTTT.

This clonotype is medium-sized by share. This chain links TRBV12-3 or TRBV12-4 with TRBJ1-2; 7 nucleotides line up with TRBD1. The CDR3 runs to 13 residues. The junction had 4 bases not matched to a gene; V was cut back by 1 base and J by 8 bases. This CDR3 is CASSLGQGWGYTF. The CDR3 coding sequence is TGTGCCAGCAGTTTAGGACAGGGCTGGGGCTACACCTTC.

The table lists this clonotype with a few counts. The chain carries TRBV5-6 and TRBJ2-2; the match to TRBD1 covers 8 bases. V lost 4 bases and J lost 6; bases outside the gene matches: 11. This CDR3 has 16 amino acids. Germline V gene lookup returns CDR1 SGHDT and CDR2 YYEEEE. CDR3 nucleotide sequence: TGTGCCAGCAGCACCATGGGCAGGGGGCGGTCCGGGGAGCTGTTTTTT. Its protein is CASSTMGRGRSGELFF.

Within the sample, this clonotype is medium-sized. V usage is TRBV12-3 or TRBV12-4 and J usage is TRBJ2-7; TRBD1 aligns across 8 bases. V shed 6 bases and J 7 bases; nucleotides not matched to a gene: 8. There are 13 residues in the CDR3. CDR3 in DNA: TGTGCCAGCAGCCTCGGACAGGGTGGGGAGCAGTACTTC. As protein: CASSLGQGGEQYF.

A word on this clonotype: A much larger clone differs by one base, so this may be a read error. The rearrangement joins TRBV19 to TRBJ2-7; the match to TRBD1 covers 7 bases. From germline, CDR1 is LNHDA and CDR2 SQIVND (reference sequence). The CDR3 covers 14 residues. The trim removed 5 bases at V and 5 bases at J, leaving 9 bases unmatched. The CDR3: CASSWTGRENEQYF. The DNA for the CDR3 is TGTGCCAGTAGTTGGACAGGACGTGAGAACGAGCAGTACTTC.

This clonotype is judged medium-sized (0.01 to 0.1%). The gene calls are TRBV30 and TRBJ1-4; 9 bases are a match to TRBD1. V shed 3 bases, J shed 7 bases, and the junction held 9 bases outside the gene matches. Germline CDR1 GTSNPN, CDR2 SVGIG (reference sequence). This CDR3 is built from 15 residues. The CDR3, as DNA: TGTGCCTGGAGAAGGGACGGGACAGGGCCTGAAAAACTGTTTTTT. As protein: CAWRRDGTGPEKLFF.

The genes are TRBV6-2 or TRBV6-3 and TRBJ2-2, with 9 bases identical to TRBD2. With 3 bases clipped from V and 8 bases from J, the junction kept 10 bases outside the gene matches. Germline CDR1 is MNHEY and CDR2 is SVGEGT. CDR3 length: 16 residues. This chain's CDR3 is CASSYLPSGVSGELFF. CDR3 nucleotide sequence: TGTGCCAGCAGTTATTTGCCTAGCGGGGTATCTGGGGAGCTGTTTTTT.

The table lists this clonotype with a few counts. This chain joins TRBV19 and TRBJ2-1, with a possible D match to TRBD1 (5 bases). This CDR3 spans 16 amino acids. V dropped 4 bases and J dropped 2 bases, with 15 bases sitting between them. Germline CDR1 is LNHDA and CDR2 is SQIVND (reference sequence). The CDR3 loop reads CASSTPNGQTYNEQFF. The DNA of the CDR3 is TGTGCCAGTAGTACCCCGAACGGACAAACCTACAATGAGCAGTTCTTC.

This clonotype ranks as medium-sized (0.01 to 0.1%). CDR3 DNA sequence: TGTGCCAGCAGTCAAAGACGTAATGAAAAACTGTTTTTT. Amino acid sequence: CASSQRRNEKLFF. The chain couples TRBV27 to TRBJ1-4; D is undetermined. There are 13 residues in the CDR3. CDR1 MNHEY and CDR2 SMNVEV come from the germline V gene (reference sequence). The V end was cut by 5 bases, the J end by 4 bases, with 8 bases between.

The rearrangement links TRBV11-2 to TRBJ1-1; D gene unclear. Germline CDR1 SGHAT, CDR2 FQNNGV. The CDR3 spans 13 residues. V lost 5 bases and J 6 bases, leaving 13 bases between the germline ends. The CDR3 sequence is CASSPTLISEAFF. CDR3 DNA sequence: TGTGCCAGCAGCCCCACGTTGATTTCTGAAGCTTTCTTT. Looking up the rest from reference TRBV11-2 and TRBJ1-1 gives the full variable domain: EAGVAQSPRYKIIEKRQSVAFWCNPISGHATLYWYQQILGQGPKLLIQFQNNGVVDDSQLPKDRFSAERLKGVDSTLKIQPAKLEDSAVYLCASSPTLISEAFFGQGTRLTVV.

The genes are TRBV24-1 and TRBJ1-6; D gene ambiguous. CDR3 length: 17 amino acids. Germline CDR1 and CDR2: KGHDR and SFDVKD. V lost 1 base, J lost 8 bases, and 17 bases lay in between. CDR3 nucleotides: TGTGCCACCAGTGATTTACGGCCGGGGTACGTGGATTCACCCCTCCACTTT. It specifies CATSDLRPGYVDSPLHF.

In this sample, this clonotype is medium-sized. This chain connects TRBV19 to TRBJ1-2; D is undetermined. Trimming took off 7 bases at V and 8 bases at J, with 17 bases between the two ends. The CDR3 has 13 residues. Germline V gene lookup returns CDR1 LNHDA and CDR2 SQIVND (reference sequence). The CDR3 DNA follows: TGTGCCAGTATAGGCAGCCCAAGTGAAGGCTACACCTTC. Its protein is CASIGSPSEGYTF.

Written as DNA, the CDR3 is TGTGCCAGCAGTTCCTACAGGGAGAGAGATGGCTACACCTTC. Translated: CASSSYRERDGYTF. The chain recombines TRBV6-2 or TRBV6-3 with TRBJ1-2; tentative D call: TRBD1 (6 bases). In germline, CDR1 is MNHEY, CDR2 SVGEGT. The V end lost 4 bases, the J end lost 6 bases, and 15 bases lay between the germline ends. This CDR3 is 14 amino acids long.

This clonotype was detected only a few times. The chain links TRBV6-5 to TRBJ1-2; D might be TRBD1 (6 bases). CDR1 is MNHEY and CDR2 is SVGAGI in the germline V gene. Trimming shortened V by 5 bases and J by 3 bases, and 16 bases separated the two germline ends. This CDR3 contains 15 residues. CDR3 loop: CASSLWVGGDYGYTF. The DNA for the CDR3 is TGTGCCAGCAGTCTATGGGTCGGGGGCGACTATGGCTACACCTTC.

The chain combines TRBV20-1 with TRBJ2-7, with D possibly being TRBD2 (6 bases). CDR1 and CDR2 from the germline V gene are DFQATT and SNEGSKA (reference sequence). This CDR3 is built from 14 residues. Trimming stripped 3 bases from V and 3 bases from J, with 15 bases between. The DNA of the CDR3 is TGCAGTGCTAGTTCGCGGCGGGGAGTCTACGAGCAGTACTTC. It yields the protein CSASSRRGVYEQYF.

The V call is TRBV18, the J call TRBJ2-5; D remains ambiguous. This CDR3 region has 13 residues. From germline, CDR1 is KGHSH and CDR2 LQKENI. V was trimmed by 1 base and J by 6 bases, leaving 9 bases between them. DNA of the CDR3: TGTGCCAGCTCACCACTAAAGGATCAGACCCAGTACTTC. This gives the protein CASSPLKDQTQYF.

By share, this clonotype ranks as medium-sized. The chain recombines TRBV19 with TRBJ1-1; 7 bases map to TRBD1. Germline values: CDR1 LNHDA, CDR2 SQIVND (reference sequence). CDR3 size: 13 residues. V shed 10 bases, J shed 6 bases, and the junction held 11 bases outside the gene matches. CDR3 amino acids: CATKKMTGSEAFF. Written as DNA, the CDR3 is TGTGCCACCAAGAAGATGACAGGGTCTGAAGCTTTCTTT. Supplemented by reference TRBV19 and TRBJ1-1, the full variable domain reads DGGITQSPKYLFRKEGQNVTLSCEQNLNHDAMYWYRQDPGQGLRLIYYSQIVNDFQKGDIAEGYSVSREKKESFPLTVTSAQKNPTAFYLCATKKMTGSEAFFGQGTRLTVV.

The CDR3 here is CASSLRPTPYNEQFF. The CDR3 nucleotides are TGTGCCAGCAGTTTGCGCCCTACCCCATACAATGAGCAGTTCTTC. The rearrangement joins TRBV12-3 or TRBV12-4 to TRBJ2-1; D not certain. Trimming left V 3 bases short and J 4 bases short, with 13 bases between. The CDR3 sequence is 15 residues long.

This sequence joins TRBV12-3 or TRBV12-4 and TRBJ2-7; D is ambiguous. V shed 6 bases and J shed 3 bases, with 9 bases lying between them. The CDR3 has 12 amino acids. CDR3 amino acids: CASRAHIYEQYF. The CDR3 DNA is TGTGCCAGCAGAGCCCACATCTACGAGCAGTACTTC.

This rearrangement joins TRBV20-1 to TRBJ2-1, with no clear D. Germline CDR1 reads DFQATT; CDR2 reads SNEGSKA (reference sequence). V gave up 4 bases and J gave up 5 bases, with 9 bases separating them. This CDR3 is 12 amino acids long. CDR3 DNA sequence: TGCAGTGCTACGACGGTCAACAATGAGCAGTTCTTC. Translating it yields CSATTVNNEQFF.

The rearrangement uses TRBV24-1 and TRBJ2-1; 9 bases are a match to TRBD1. CDR3 size: 14 residues. Germline V gene data show CDR1 as KGHDR and CDR2 as SFDVKD. V lost 9 bases and J lost 4; bases outside the gene matches: 6. The CDR3 region is CATQGQGKYNEQFF. CDR3 bases: TGTGCCACCCAGGGACAGGGAAAATACAATGAGCAGTTCTTC.

V gene TRBV6-2 or TRBV6-3 combines with J gene TRBJ2-2, with D possibly matching TRBD1 (6 bases). V shed 5 bases and J shed 6 bases, with 10 bases lying between them. The CDR3 spans 13 residues. Germline CDR1 MNHEY, CDR2 SVGEGT. DNA for the CDR3: TGTGCCAGCAGTGAAGAGGGGGCCGGGGAGCTGTTTTTT. It is translated as CASSEEGAGELFF.